The 20 T cell receptor beta chains reported below all come from one sample, sequenced in a study of identical twins. MiXCR, run by TCRdb on the 5' RACE reads, gives a single entry per CDR3 protein. The table shows some 730,000 distinct CDR3 sequences, with approximately 18% occurring only once. This sample also belongs to another study, concerning T cells expressing NK-cell markers.

The sequenced material came from PBMCs. The receptors shown here come from a woman aged 18-29 years in good health.

The V gene is TRBV12-3 or TRBV12-4, the J gene TRBJ1-1; no firm D call. V was pared by 5 bases and J by 8 bases, with 12 bases between. CDR3 length: 12 amino acids. CDR3 in amino acids: CASSPRAIEAFF. The CDR3, as DNA: TGTGCCAGCAGTCCTCGGGCAATAGAAGCTTTCTTT.

This clonotype was detected a few times. The rearrangement uses TRBV12-3 or TRBV12-4 and TRBJ1-1; D remains unclear. Trimming stripped 3 bases from V and 6 bases from J, with 14 bases between. The CDR3 loop spans 14 amino acids. CDR3 amino acids: CASSFKGTVAEAFF. The CDR3 DNA reads TGTGCCAGCAGTTTTAAGGGAACGGTCGCTGAAGCTTTCTTT.

The chain couples TRBV12-3 or TRBV12-4 to TRBJ2-1; 7 bases are shared with TRBD2. CDR3 length: 15 residues. V gave up 3 bases and J gave up 2 bases; unmatched junction bases: 4. As DNA, the CDR3 is TGTGCCAGCAGTTTGAGCGGGGAAACCTACAATGAGCAGTTCTTC. Protein sequence: CASSLSGETYNEQFF.

This clonotype was counted between two and nine times. This rearrangement joins TRBV3-1 to TRBJ2-1, with D unclear. The germline gives CDR1 LGHDT, CDR2 YNNKEL (reference sequence). Trimming shortened V by 3 bases and J by 5 bases, and 11 bases separated the two germline ends. CDR3 length equals 14 residues. The DNA for the CDR3 is TGTGCCAGCAGCCAGCCCGATCTTAACAATGAGCAGTTCTTC. Amino acid sequence: CASSQPDLNNEQFF.

The rearrangement links TRBV7-2 to TRBJ2-1, with D possibly being TRBD2 (6 bases). The V gene's germline CDR1 is SGHTA and CDR2 FQGNSA. The CDR3 totals 16 residues. V gave up 5 bases and J gave up 4 bases, with 18 bases separating them. The chain's CDR3 is CASSPWGAGPYNEQFF. The CDR3 nucleotides read TGTGCCAGCAGCCCCTGGGGAGCGGGCCCATACAATGAGCAGTTCTTC.

This clonotype was seen more than once but under ten times. For the CDR3, the DNA is TGCAGTGCTAGTCGGACAGGGGGGCTAGTATGGCACGAGCAGTACTTC. This encodes CSASRTGGLVWHEQYF. The V call is TRBV20-1, the J call TRBJ2-7; 10 nucleotides line up with TRBD1. J gave up 5 bases and V 3 bases, and 13 bases lay outside the gene matches. The germline V gene has CDR1 DFQATT and CDR2 SNEGSKA (reference sequence). This CDR3 is 16 amino acids long.

The chain combines TRBV5-1 with TRBJ2-3; D perhaps matches TRBD1 (6 bases). Trimming left V 0 bases short and J 0 bases short, with 11 bases between. This CDR3 comprises 16 residues. Germline V gives CDR1 SGHRS, CDR2 YFSETQ. CDR3 protein: CASSLAGRGSTDTQYF. In DNA form, the CDR3 reads TGCGCCAGCAGCTTGGCCGGCAGGGGCAGCACAGATACGCAGTATTTT. Full variable domain (missing parts from reference TRBV5-1 and TRBJ2-3): KAGVTQTPRYLIKTRGQQVTLSCSPISGHRSVSWYQQTPGQGLQFLFEYFSETQRNKGNFPGRFSGRQFSNSRSEMNVSTLELGDSALYLCASSLAGRGSTDTQYFGPGTRLTVL.

This clonotype has just a few counts. This chain connects TRBV10-1 to TRBJ2-7, with D possibly being TRBD1 (6 bases). V lost 5 bases, J lost 2 bases, and 13 bases lay in between. Germline values: CDR1 WNHNN, CDR2 SYGVQD (reference sequence). This CDR3 is built from 14 residues. CDR3 protein: CASSQGTATYEQYF. Here the CDR3 DNA reads TGCGCCAGCAGTCAGGGGACGGCAACCTACGAGCAGTACTTC.

There are a few counts of this clonotype. The CDR3 reads CASSSGLAGSYEQYF. CDR3 nucleotides: TGTGCCAGCAGTTCCGGACTAGCGGGCTCCTACGAGCAGTACTTC. The chain links TRBV27 to TRBJ2-7; 11 nucleotides agree with TRBD2. The CDR3 loop spans 15 amino acids. Germline CDR1 reads MNHEY; CDR2 reads SMNVEV (reference sequence). After removal of 4 bases from V and 0 bases from J, the junction contained 2 bases not matched to a gene.

The chain recombines TRBV2 with TRBJ1-2, with 7 bases fitting TRBD1. Germline CDR1 and CDR2: SNHLY and FYNNEI. Trimming cost V 6 bases and J 3 bases; bases outside gene matches: 13. The length of the CDR3 is 16 residues. The CDR3 loop is CASSAFRQGSYYGYTF. CDR3 bases: TGTGCCAGCAGCGCCTTCAGACAGGGATCTTACTATGGCTACACCTTC.

This clonotype was observed a handful of times. This sequence joins TRBV6-1 and TRBJ1-3, with 8 bases matching TRBD1. CDR3 length: 15 residues. Germline CDR1 MNHNS, CDR2 SASEGT. V lost 8 bases and J lost 3; bases outside the gene matches: 9. As DNA, the CDR3 is TGTGCCAGCGTCTTAGGGACAGGACTTGGAAACACCATATATTTT. Encoded protein: CASVLGTGLGNTIYF.

V is TRBV28 and J is TRBJ1-2, with D possibly being TRBD1 (6 bases). The CDR3 spans 13 residues. Trimming left V 7 bases short and J 7 bases short, with 16 bases between. CDR1 is MDHEN and CDR2 is SYDVKM in the germline V gene. The CDR3 DNA reads TGTGCCAGCAAATCTCGGAGGGGGAGTGGCTACACCTTC. As protein: CASKSRRGSGYTF.

The table lists this clonotype with a few counts. V usage is TRBV20-1 and J usage is TRBJ2-7; D may be TRBD2 (6 bases). The CDR3 is 15 residues long. Trimming cost V 5 bases and J 3 bases, with 20 bases left between them. CDR1 DFQATT and CDR2 SNEGSKA come from the germline V gene (reference sequence). The CDR3 DNA sequence: TGCAGTGCTGTAGGCTCTAGCGACGGGAACTACGAGCAGTACTTC. Its translation is CSAVGSSDGNYEQYF.

This chain connects TRBV20-1 to TRBJ2-3, with TRBD1 as a possible D gene (6 bases). Per germline, CDR1 DFQATT and CDR2 SNEGSKA (reference sequence). This CDR3 has 14 residues. Trimming removed 5 bases at V and 4 bases at J, with 16 bases between. CDR3 bases: TGCAGTGCTTTTAGACAGGTTCGCTCAGATACGCAGTATTTT. Encoded protein: CSAFRQVRSDTQYF.

V usage is TRBV9 and J usage is TRBJ2-1; the D gene could be TRBD1 or TRBD2 (5 bases each). The V gene's germline CDR1 is SGDLS and CDR2 YYNGEE. Trimming stripped 0 bases from V and 3 bases from J, with 10 bases between. CDR3 length: 15 amino acids. The CDR3 nucleotides are TGTGCCAGCAGCGTAGGAGGGACCATCTACAATGAGCAGTTCTTC. The encoded protein is CASSVGGTIYNEQFF.

The chain has TRBV9 and TRBJ2-3; D uncertain. V was clipped by 2 bases and J by 4 bases, with 14 bases between them. The CDR3 extends over 15 amino acids. The germline gives CDR1 SGDLS, CDR2 YYNGEE. Here the CDR3 DNA reads TGTGCCAGCAGCGTGACCCTAGGGATGCCAGATACGCAGTATTTT. It codes for CASSVTLGMPDTQYF.

The CDR3 sequence: CASQKGTGSYEQYF. In nucleotides, the CDR3 is TGTGCCAGCCAGAAAGGGACAGGATCGTACGAGCAGTACTTC. The chain employs TRBV12-3 or TRBV12-4 and TRBJ2-7; 8 bases are shared with TRBD1. Trimming took 8 bases from V and 4 from J; bases not matched to a gene: 10. The CDR3 totals 14 residues.

The DNA for the CDR3 is TGTGCCAGCAGCCAGAAGGGGTCTAGCGGGAGGCAAAGCGATCATAGCACAGATACGCAGTATTTT. As protein: CASSQKGSSGRQSDHSTDTQYF. The chain combines TRBV3-1 with TRBJ2-3, with TRBD2 matching over 11 bases. CDR1 and CDR2 (germline): LGHDT, YNNKEL (reference sequence). CDR3 length: 22 amino acids. V lost 3 bases to trimming and J lost 0 bases; unmatched junction nucleotides: 20.

This chain joins TRBV18 and TRBJ2-1; 7 nucleotides line up with TRBD1. V trimming: 4 bases; J trimming: 3 bases; junction bases outside the gene matches: 6. CDR1 and CDR2 (germline): KGHSH, LQKENI. The CDR3 totals 15 residues. CDR3 sequence (DNA): TGTGCCAGCTCACGGGGACAGCTTAACTACAATGAGCAGTTCTTC. It codes for CASSRGQLNYNEQFF.

The rearrangement links TRBV12-3 or TRBV12-4 to TRBJ2-7, with D tentatively TRBD2 (5 bases). Trimming removed 5 bases at V and 10 bases at J, with 21 bases between. The CDR3 contains 14 residues. This CDR3 reads CASSIRTAGVEQYF. The CDR3, as DNA: TGTGCCAGCAGTATCAGGACGGCCGGGGTTGAACAGTACTTC.